This TCR beta chain originates from a study of CD8+ T cells in alopecia areata. Points from the study as a whole: Between patients, shared TCR sequences were less clear than in mice. This was possibly due in part to HLA diversity in the patient population. Lesional scalp, notably in alopecia totalis/universalis, had clonality above that of normal scalp.

Investigators isolated RNA and reverse transcribed it into cDNA to act as the sequencing template. Sequenced by immunoSEQ multiplex PCR; TCRdb stores in-frame clones only, minus some. The table includes 130,000 to 150,000 clones, approximately 56% detected once. Note on this clone: The antigen is not known.

Material: CD8+ T cells sorted from blood. This sequence was found in a human donor in good health.

This CDR3 reads CSVELAGVVYEQFF. The CDR3 region has the DNA TGCAGCGTTGAGCTAGCGGGAGTTGTCTATGAGCAGTTCTTC. The gene calls are TRBV29-1 and TRBJ2-1, with 10 bases lining up with TRBD2. This CDR3 region has 14 residues. Germline CDR1 is SQVTM and CDR2 is ANQGSEA. V shed 3 bases and J 8 bases; nucleotides not matched to a gene: 7.